The T cell receptor (beta chain) under discussion was sequenced for a study of shared clonotypes between healthy human individuals. TCRdb keeps only in-frame clones here, not all; method: immunoSEQ multiplex PCR. The table has about 990,000 clones, approximately 80% seen once; the top ten hold 0.55% to 0.7%. This clone has a single count. Trimming took 5 bases from V and 4 from J, leaving 14 bases between them. This CDR3 is built from 14 residues. In germline, CDR1 is SEHNR, CDR2 FQNEAQ (reference sequence). The V call is TRBV7-9, the J call TRBJ2-5; TRBD2 is a possible D gene (5 bases). The sequence derives from a man younger than 30 in good health. Some clones in this sample may be carry-over from other donors' samples. Sequenced input: memory CD4+ T cells from PBMCs. Documented subset: CD45RA-negative fraction. CDR3: CASSLPVAGETQYF. The CDR3 DNA reads TGTGCCAGCAGCCTTCCCGTTGCGGGAGAGACCCAGTACTTC.